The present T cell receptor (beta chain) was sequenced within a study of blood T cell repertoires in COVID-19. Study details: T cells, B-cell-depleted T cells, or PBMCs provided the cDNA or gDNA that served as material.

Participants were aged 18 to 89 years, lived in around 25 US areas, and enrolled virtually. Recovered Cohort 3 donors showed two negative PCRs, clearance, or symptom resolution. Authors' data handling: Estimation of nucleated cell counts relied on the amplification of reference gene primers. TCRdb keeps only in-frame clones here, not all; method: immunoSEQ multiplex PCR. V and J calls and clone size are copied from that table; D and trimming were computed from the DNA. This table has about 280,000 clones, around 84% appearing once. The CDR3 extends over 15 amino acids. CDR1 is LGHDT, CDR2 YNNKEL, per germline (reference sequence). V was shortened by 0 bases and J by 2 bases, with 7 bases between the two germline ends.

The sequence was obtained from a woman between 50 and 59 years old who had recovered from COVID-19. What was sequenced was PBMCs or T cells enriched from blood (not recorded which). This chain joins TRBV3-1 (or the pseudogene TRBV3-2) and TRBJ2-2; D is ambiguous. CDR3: CASSQDASNTGELFF. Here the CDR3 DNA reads TGTGCCAGCAGCCAAGATGCCAGTAACACCGGGGAGCTGTTTTTT.